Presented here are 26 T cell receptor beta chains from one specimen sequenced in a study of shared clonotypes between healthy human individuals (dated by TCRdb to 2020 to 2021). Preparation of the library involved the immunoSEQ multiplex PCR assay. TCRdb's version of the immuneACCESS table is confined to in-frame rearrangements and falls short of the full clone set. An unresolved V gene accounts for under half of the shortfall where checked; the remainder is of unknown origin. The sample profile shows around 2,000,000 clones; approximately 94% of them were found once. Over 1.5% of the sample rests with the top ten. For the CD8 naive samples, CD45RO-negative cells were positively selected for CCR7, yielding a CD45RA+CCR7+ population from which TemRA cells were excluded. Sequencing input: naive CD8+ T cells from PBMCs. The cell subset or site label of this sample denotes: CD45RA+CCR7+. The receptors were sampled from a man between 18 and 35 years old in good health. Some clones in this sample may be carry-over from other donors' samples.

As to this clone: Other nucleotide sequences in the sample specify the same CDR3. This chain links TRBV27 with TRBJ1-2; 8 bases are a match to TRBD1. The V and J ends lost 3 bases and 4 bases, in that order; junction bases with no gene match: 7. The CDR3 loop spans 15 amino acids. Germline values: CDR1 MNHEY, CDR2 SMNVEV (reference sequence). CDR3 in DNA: TGTGCCAGCAGTTTGTCAGGGGGCGCCGGCTATGGCTACACCTTC. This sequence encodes CASSLSGGAGYGYTF.

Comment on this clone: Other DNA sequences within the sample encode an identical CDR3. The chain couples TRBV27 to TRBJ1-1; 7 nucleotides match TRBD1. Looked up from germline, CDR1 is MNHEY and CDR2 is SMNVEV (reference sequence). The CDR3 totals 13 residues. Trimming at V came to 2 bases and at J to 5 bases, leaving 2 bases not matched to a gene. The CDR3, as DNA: TGTGCCAGCAGTTTAGGCAGGGGGACTGAAGCTTTCTTT. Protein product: CASSLGRGTEAFF.

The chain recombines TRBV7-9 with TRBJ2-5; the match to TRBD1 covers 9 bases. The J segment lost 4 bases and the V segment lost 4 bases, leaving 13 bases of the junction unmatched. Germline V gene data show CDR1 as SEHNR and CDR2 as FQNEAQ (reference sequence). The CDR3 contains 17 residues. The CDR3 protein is CASSSMWDRAEGETQYF. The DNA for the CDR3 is TGTGCCAGCAGCTCCATGTGGGACAGGGCCGAGGGAGAGACCCAGTACTTC.

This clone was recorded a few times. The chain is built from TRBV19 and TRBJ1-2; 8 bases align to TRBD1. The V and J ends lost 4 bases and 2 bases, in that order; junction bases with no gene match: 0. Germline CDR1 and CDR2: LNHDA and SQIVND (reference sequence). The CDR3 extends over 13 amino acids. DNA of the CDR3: TGTGCCAGTAGTAACAGGGGGAACTATGGCTACACCTTC. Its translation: CASSNRGNYGYTF.

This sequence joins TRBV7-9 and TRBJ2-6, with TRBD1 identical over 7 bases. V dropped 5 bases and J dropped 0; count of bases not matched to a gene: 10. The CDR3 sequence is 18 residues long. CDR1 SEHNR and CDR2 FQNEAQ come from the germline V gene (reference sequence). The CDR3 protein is CASSVPGQTLSGANVLTF. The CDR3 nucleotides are TGTGCCAGCAGCGTACCGGGACAGACCCTCTCTGGGGCCAACGTCCTGACTTTC.

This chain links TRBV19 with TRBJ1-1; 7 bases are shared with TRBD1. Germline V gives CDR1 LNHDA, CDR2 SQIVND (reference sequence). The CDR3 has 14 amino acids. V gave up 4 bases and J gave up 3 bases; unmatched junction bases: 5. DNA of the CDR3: TGTGCCAGTAGTACCCGGACAGGAGACACTGAAGCTTTCTTT. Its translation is CASSTRTGDTEAFF.

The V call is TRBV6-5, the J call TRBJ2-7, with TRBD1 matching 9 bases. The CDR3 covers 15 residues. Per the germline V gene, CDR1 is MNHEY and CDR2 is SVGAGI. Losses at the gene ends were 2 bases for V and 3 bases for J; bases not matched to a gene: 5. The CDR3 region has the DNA TGTGCCAGCAGTTACCTGGACAGGGGAAACTACGAGCAGTACTTC. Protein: CASSYLDRGNYEQYF.

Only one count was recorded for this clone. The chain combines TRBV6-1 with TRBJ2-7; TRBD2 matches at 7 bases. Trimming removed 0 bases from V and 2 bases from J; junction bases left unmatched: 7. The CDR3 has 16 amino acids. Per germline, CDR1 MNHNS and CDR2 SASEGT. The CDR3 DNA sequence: TGTGCCAGCAGTGAAGCGTTTCGGGGAGGGACCTACGAGCAGTACTTC. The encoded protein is CASSEAFRGGTYEQYF.

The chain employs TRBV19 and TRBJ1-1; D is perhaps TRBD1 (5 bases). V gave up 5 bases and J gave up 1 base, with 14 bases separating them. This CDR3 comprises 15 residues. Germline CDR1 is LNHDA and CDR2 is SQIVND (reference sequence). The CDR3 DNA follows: TGTGCCAGTAGTGCACCCTCTCAGGGGAACACTGAAGCTTTCTTT. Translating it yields CASSAPSQGNTEAFF.

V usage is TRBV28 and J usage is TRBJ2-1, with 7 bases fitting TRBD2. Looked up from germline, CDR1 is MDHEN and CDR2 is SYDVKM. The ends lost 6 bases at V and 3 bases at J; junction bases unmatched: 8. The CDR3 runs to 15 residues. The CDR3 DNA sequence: TGTGCCAGCAGCCCGGGACTAACCTACTACAATGAGCAGTTCTTC. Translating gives CASSPGLTYYNEQFF. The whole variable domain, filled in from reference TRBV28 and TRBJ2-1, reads DVKVTQSSRYLVKRTGEKVFLECVQDMDHENMFWYRQDPGLGLRLIYFSYDVKMKEKGDIPEGYSVSREKKERFSLILESASTNQTSMYLCASSPGLTYYNEQFFGPGTRLTVL.

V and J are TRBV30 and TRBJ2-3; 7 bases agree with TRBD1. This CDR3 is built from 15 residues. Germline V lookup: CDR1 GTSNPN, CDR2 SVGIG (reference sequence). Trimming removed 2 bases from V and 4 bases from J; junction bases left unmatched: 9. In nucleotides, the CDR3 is TGTGCCTGGAGTCCCCCCAGGGGGTGGGCAGATACGCAGTATTTT. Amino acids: CAWSPPRGWADTQYF.

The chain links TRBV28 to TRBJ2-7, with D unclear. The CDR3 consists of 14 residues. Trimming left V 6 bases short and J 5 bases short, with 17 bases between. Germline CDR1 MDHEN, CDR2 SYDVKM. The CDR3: CASSLRRLSNEQYF. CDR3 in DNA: TGTGCCAGCAGCCTTAGGAGATTGTCTAACGAGCAGTACTTC.

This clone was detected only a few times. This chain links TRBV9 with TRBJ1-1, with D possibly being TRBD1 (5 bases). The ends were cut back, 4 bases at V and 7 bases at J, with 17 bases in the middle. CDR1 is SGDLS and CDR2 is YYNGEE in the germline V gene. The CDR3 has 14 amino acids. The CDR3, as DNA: TGTGCCAGCAGCCCCTCTGCGGGACGGAATGAAGCTTTCTTT. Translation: CASSPSAGRNEAFF.

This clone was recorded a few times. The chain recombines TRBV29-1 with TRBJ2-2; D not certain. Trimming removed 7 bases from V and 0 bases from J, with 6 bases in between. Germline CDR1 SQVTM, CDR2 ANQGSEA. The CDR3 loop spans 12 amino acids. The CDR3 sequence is CSARPNTGELFF. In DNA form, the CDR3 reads TGCAGCGCACGGCCGAACACCGGGGAGCTGTTTTTT.

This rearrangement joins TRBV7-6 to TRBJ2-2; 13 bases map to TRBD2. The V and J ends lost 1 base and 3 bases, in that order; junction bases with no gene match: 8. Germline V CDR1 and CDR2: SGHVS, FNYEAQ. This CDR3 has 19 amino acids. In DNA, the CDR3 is TGTGCCAGCAGCTTAGGGACTAGCGGGAGATTTGGGGACACCGGGGAGCTGTTTTTT. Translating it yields CASSLGTSGRFGDTGELFF.

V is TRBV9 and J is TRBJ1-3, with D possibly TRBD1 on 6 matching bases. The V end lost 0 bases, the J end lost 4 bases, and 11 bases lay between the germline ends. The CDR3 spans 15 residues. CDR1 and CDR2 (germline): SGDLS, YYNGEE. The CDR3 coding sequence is TGTGCCAGCAGCGTAGGGTCGGGGGGCGGAAACACCATATATTTT. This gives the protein CASSVGSGGGNTIYF.

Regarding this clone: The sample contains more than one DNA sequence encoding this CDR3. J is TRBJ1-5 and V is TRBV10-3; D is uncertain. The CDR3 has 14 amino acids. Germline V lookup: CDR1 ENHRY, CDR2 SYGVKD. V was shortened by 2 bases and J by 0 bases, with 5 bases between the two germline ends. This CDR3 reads CAISERNSNQPQHF. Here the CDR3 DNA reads TGTGCCATCAGTGAGCGGAATAGCAATCAGCCCCAGCATTTT.

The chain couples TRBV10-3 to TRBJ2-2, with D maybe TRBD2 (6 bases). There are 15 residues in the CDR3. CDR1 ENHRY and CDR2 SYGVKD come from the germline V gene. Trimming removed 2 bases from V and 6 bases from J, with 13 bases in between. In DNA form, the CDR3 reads TGTGCCATCAGTGAGCCCCCACTAGCAGCCGGGGAGCTGTTTTTT. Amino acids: CAISEPPLAAGELFF.

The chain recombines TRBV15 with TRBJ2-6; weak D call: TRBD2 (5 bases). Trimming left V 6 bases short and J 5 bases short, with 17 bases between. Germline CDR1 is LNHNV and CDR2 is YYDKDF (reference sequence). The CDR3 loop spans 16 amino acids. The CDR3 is CATREGTNSRANVLTF. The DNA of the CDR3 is TGTGCCACCAGAGAGGGAACCAACTCGAGGGCCAACGTCCTGACTTTC.

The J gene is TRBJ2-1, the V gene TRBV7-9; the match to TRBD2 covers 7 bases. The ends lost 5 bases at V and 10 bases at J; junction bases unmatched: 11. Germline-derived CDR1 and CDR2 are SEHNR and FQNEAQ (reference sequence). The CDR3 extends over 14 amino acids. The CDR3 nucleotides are TGTGCCAGCAGCCACCCCTTGTCGCGGGGGGAGCAGTTCTTC. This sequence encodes CASSHPLSRGEQFF. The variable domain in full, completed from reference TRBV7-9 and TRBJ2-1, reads DTGVSQNPRHKITKRGQNVTFRCDPISEHNRLYWYRQTLGQGPEFLTYFQNEAQLEKSRLLSDRFSAERPKGSFSTLEIQRTEQGDSAMYLCASSHPLSRGEQFFGPGTRLTVL.

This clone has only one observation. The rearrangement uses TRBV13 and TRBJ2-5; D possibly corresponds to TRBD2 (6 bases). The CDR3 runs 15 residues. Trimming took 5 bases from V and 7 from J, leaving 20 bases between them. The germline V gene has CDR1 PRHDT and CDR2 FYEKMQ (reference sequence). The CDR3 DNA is TGTGCCAGCAGCCCTCAAGGGTCGGGGGAGAGGACCCAGTACTTC. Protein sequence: CASSPQGSGERTQYF.

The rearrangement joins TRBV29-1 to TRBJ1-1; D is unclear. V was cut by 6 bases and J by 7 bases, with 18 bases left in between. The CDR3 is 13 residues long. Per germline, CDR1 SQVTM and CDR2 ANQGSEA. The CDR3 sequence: CSVPRRQEGEAFF. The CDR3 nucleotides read TGCAGCGTGCCCCGCCGTCAAGAAGGTGAAGCTTTCTTT.

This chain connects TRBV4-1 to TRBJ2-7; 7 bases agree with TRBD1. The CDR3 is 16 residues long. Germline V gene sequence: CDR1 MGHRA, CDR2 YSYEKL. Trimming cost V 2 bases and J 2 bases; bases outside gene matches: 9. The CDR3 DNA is TGCGCCAGCAGCCAAACCCCCGGGACAGAACCCTACGAGCAGTACTTC. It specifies CASSQTPGTEPYEQYF.

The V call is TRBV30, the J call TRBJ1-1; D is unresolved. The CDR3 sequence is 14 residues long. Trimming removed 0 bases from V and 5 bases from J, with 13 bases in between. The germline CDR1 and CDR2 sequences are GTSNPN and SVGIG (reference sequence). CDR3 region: CAWSVLGSGTEAFF. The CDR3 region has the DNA TGTGCCTGGAGTGTACTGGGCTCGGGGACTGAAGCTTTCTTT.

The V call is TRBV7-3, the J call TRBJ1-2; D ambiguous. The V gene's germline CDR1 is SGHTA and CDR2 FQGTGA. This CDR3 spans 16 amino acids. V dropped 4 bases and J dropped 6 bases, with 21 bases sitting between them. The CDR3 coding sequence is TGTGCCAGCAGCTCACCGACGGTGGGCAGAAGAGATGGCTACACCTTC. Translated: CASSSPTVGRRDGYTF.

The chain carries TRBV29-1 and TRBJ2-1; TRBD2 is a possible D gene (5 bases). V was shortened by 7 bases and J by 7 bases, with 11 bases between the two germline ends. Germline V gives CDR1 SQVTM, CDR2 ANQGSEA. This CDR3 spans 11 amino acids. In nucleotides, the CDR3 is TGCAGCGGAGGGAGTTCGAATGAGCAGTTCTTC. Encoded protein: CSGGSSNEQFF.